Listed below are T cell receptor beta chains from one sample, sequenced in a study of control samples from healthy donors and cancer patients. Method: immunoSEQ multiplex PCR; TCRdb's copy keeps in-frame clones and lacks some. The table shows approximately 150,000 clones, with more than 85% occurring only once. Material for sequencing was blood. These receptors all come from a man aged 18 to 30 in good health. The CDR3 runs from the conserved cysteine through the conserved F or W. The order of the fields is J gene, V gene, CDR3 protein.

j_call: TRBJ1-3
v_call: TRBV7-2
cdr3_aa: CASSPSLQVISGSTIYF

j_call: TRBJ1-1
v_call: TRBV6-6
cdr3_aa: CASSPSGLNTEAFF

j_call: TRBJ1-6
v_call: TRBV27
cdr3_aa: CASSLYGGTDSPLHF

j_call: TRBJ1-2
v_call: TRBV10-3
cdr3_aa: CAISESGQGVYGYTF

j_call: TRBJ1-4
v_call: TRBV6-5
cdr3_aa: CATGRDRKNEKLFF

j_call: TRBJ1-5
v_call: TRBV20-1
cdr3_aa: CSANDRGLNQPQHF

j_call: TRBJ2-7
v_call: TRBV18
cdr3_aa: CASSPLGQDSYEQYF

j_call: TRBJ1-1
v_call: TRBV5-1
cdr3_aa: CASSFNPGDPNTEAFF

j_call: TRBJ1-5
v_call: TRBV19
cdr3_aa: CASSMVGGAGQPQHF

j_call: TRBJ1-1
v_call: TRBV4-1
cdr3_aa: CASSQESSGVSVYRAFF

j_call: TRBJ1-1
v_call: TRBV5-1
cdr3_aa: CASSPVGGGGVPTHRLNTEAFF

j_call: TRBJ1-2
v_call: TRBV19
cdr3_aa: CASHRSTGNYTF

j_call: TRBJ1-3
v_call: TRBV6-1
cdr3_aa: CASSFYVGTGNTIYF

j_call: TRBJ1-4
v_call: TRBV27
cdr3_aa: CASSPRQVINEKLFF

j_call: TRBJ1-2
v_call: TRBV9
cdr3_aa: CASRDTWGYTF

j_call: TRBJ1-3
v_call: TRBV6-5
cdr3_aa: CASSYGRAGGNTIYF

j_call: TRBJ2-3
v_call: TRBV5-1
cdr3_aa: CASSLEQGNTDTQYF

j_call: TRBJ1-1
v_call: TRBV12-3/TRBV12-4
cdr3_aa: CASRPQGEGEAFF

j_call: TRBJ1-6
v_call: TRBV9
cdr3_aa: CASSVYPGVGNSPLHF

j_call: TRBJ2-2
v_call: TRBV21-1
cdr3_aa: CASSTGVTGELFF

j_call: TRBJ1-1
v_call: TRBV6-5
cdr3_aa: CASSYLGGTEAFF

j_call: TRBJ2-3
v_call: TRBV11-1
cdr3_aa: CASSTTSGGAGTQYF

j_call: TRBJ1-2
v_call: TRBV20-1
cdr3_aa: CSASRQGDYGYTF

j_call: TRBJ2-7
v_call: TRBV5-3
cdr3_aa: CARSSSTSGTYEQYF

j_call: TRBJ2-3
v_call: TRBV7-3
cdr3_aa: CASSLMGGPYTDTQYF

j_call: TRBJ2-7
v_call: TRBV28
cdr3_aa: CASSPAGRSAGEQYF

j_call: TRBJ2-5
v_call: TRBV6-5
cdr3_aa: CASANGGETQYF

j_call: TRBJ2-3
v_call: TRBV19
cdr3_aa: CASSANRDSRNTDTQYF

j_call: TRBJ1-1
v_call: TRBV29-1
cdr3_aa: CSVEQGDLFAFF

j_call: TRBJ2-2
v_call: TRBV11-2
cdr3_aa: CASSLGRVGTGELFF

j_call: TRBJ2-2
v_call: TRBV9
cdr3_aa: CASTRGTSGEWGNTGELFF

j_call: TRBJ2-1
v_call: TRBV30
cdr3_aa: CAWSPFRTGEQFF

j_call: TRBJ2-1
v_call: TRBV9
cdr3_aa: CASSVGSEQFF

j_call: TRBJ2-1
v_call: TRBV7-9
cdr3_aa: CASSLPGPQFF

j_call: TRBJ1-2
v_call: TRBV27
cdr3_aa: CASARTGAYGYTF

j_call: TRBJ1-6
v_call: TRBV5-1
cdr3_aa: CASSLTLDRANSPLHF

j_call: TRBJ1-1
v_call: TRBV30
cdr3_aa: CAWSSDKKAEAFF

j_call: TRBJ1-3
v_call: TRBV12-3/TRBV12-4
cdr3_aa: CASSFFGNTIYF

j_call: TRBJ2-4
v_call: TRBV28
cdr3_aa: CASSPPQDRYQYF

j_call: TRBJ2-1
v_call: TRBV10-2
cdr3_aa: CASSEFISSYNEQFF

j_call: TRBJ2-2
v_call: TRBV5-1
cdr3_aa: CASSLEAGGVITGELFF

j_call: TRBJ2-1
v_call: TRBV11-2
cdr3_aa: CASSLPWVAKANEQFF

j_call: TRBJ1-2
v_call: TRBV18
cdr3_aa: CASSPVEAAYGYTF

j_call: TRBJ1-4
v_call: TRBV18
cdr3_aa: CASSLLRTGGLFF

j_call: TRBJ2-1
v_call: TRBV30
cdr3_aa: CAWSSGGTSGPEQFF

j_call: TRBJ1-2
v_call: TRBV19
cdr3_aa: CASSMRGLTGTGPVGGYTF

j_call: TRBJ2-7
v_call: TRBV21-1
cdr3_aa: CASSKIEGLNRAYEQYF

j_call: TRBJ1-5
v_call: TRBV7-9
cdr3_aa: CASSRTGYSNQPQHF